The 25 T cell receptor beta chains reported below all come from one sample, sequenced in a study of human T cells and chemical hapten exposure. One entry per CDR3 protein, called by TCRdb with MiXCR from the RACE reads. The sample has about 90,000 distinct CDR3 sequences, 8.5% to 9% seen once; the top ten hold about 2.5%. Time point: pre-sensitization, week 0. This sample's treatment: therapeutic diphenylcyclopropenone sensitization with weekly scalp DPC. This sample comprised whole blood, obtained in connection with sensitization to the hapten diphenylcyclopropenone (DPC). The receptor source for this set is a man aged 35-49 years with alopecia areata. Some clones in this sample may be carry-over from other donors' samples.

This clonotype was found a few times. The V call is TRBV5-4, the J call TRBJ2-1; weak D call: TRBD2 (5 bases). In germline, CDR1 is SGHNT, CDR2 YYREEE (reference sequence). This CDR3 region has 15 residues. Trimming shortened V by 2 bases and J by 5 bases, and 14 bases separated the two germline ends. The CDR3 nucleotides read TGTGCCAGCAGCTTTATGACTAATCCCGACAATGAGCAGTTCTTC. Translation gives CASSFMTNPDNEQFF.

V and J are TRBV6-1 and TRBJ1-2; D uncertain. CDR1 is MNHNS, CDR2 SASEGT, per germline. CDR3 size: 14 residues. V was trimmed by 2 bases and J by 8 bases, leaving 15 bases between them. CDR3 region: CASSETASQLGYTF. Here the CDR3 DNA reads TGTGCCAGCAGTGAAACGGCCAGCCAACTCGGCTACACCTTC.

The V gene is TRBV18, the J gene TRBJ2-2; D is unclear. Germline V gene sequence: CDR1 KGHSH, CDR2 LQKENI. The CDR3 length is 13 residues. V lost 1 base to trimming and J lost 6 bases, with 6 bases between them. This CDR3 is CASSPLSAGELFF. For the CDR3, the DNA is TGTGCCAGCTCACCACTGAGCGCCGGGGAGCTGTTTTTT.

This clonotype has only a few counts. The V gene is TRBV28, the J gene TRBJ1-1; D not resolved. Trimming took off 9 bases at V and 1 base at J, with 18 bases between the two ends. CDR1 MDHEN and CDR2 SYDVKM come from the germline V gene. The CDR3 length is 15 residues. The CDR3 DNA sequence: TGTGCCAGTCTCGAAAAGACCCTACGGAACACTGAAGCTTTCTTT. Its translation: CASLEKTLRNTEAFF. Together with reference TRBV28 and TRBJ1-1, the CDR3 gives the full variable domain: DVKVTQSSRYLVKRTGEKVFLECVQDMDHENMFWYRQDPGLGLRLIYFSYDVKMKEKGDIPEGYSVSREKKERFSLILESASTNQTSMYLCASLEKTLRNTEAFFGQGTRLTVV.

This clonotype was counted between two and nine times. The V and J genes are TRBV28 and TRBJ2-3; TRBD2 aligns across 10 bases. This CDR3 is 15 amino acids long. V lost 6 bases and J lost 1; bases outside the gene matches: 4. In germline, CDR1 is MDHEN, CDR2 SYDVKM. CDR3 DNA sequence: TGTGCCAGCAGCCCTACTAGCGGGGGCACAGATACGCAGTATTTT. This sequence encodes CASSPTSGGTDTQYF.

The genes are TRBV6-1 and TRBJ2-7; 10 nucleotides line up with TRBD1. Germline-derived CDR1 and CDR2 are MNHNS and SASEGT. The CDR3 has 13 amino acids. The V segment lost 2 bases and the J segment 6 bases; nucleotides outside the gene matches: 1. CDR3 sequence reads: CASSEWTGGEQYV. The CDR3 DNA reads TGTGCCAGCAGTGAATGGACAGGGGGCGAGCAGTACGTC.

Worth noting for this clonotype: This could be a read error, since a much larger clone is one nucleotide away. The rearrangement uses TRBV6-1 and TRBJ1-1; D is undetermined. CDR3 length equals 16 residues. Germline V CDR1 and CDR2: MNHNS, SASEGT. The CDR3 sequence is CVSSERGSGLNTEAFF. The DNA of the CDR3 is TGTGTCAGCAGTGAACGGGGAAGTGGGCTGAACACTGAAGCTTTCTTT.

The rearrangement uses TRBV7-2 and TRBJ2-7, with D possibly being TRBD2 (5 bases). There are 14 residues in the CDR3. The V and J ends lost 1 base and 3 bases respectively, with 10 bases between them. CDR1 is SGHTA, CDR2 FQGNSA, per germline. The CDR3 sequence is CASSLGGSVYEQYF. DNA of the CDR3: TGTGCCAGCAGCTTAGGAGGGTCAGTCTACGAGCAGTACTTC.

This clonotype came up many times. The genes are TRBV7-2 and TRBJ1-3; D unclear. V lost 5 bases, J lost 4 bases, and 15 bases lay in between. CDR1 SGHTA and CDR2 FQGNSA come from the germline V gene. CDR3 length equals 15 residues. The CDR3: CASSPGRVVGNTIYF. DNA of the CDR3: TGTGCCAGCAGCCCCGGGAGGGTGGTAGGAAACACCATATATTTT.

By share of the sample, this clonotype is medium-sized. The gene calls are TRBV6-2 or TRBV6-3 and TRBJ1-5; D unresolved. There are 14 residues in the CDR3. CDR1 is MNHEY and CDR2 is SVGEGT in the germline V gene. Trimming pared 5 bases from V and 0 bases from J, leaving 8 bases between. In DNA form, the CDR3 reads TGTGCCAGCAGTCGGAGGGATAGCAATCAGCCCCAGCATTTT. Protein product: CASSRRDSNQPQHF.

The chain has TRBV7-2 and TRBJ2-1; D remains ambiguous. The CDR3 loop spans 16 amino acids. Trimming stripped 0 bases from V and 0 bases from J, with 9 bases between. The germline gives CDR1 SGHTA, CDR2 FQGNSA. CDR3 protein: CASSLAAQNSYNEQFF. DNA for the CDR3: TGTGCCAGCAGCTTAGCAGCCCAGAACTCCTACAATGAGCAGTTCTTC.

This clonotype was observed a handful of times. The chain joins TRBV13 to TRBJ2-7, with 8 bases aligning to TRBD1. Germline CDR1 reads PRHDT; CDR2 reads FYEKMQ (reference sequence). The CDR3 covers 15 residues. Trimming at V came to 4 bases and at J to 2 bases, leaving 7 bases not matched to a gene. Here the CDR3 reads CASSSNTGGTYEQYV. The CDR3 DNA reads as TGTGCCAGCAGCTCGAATACAGGGGGTACCTACGAGCAGTACGTC.

This clonotype turned up a few times. The DNA of the CDR3 is TGTGCCAGCTCACTCGACGTACGGCACACAGATACGCAGTATTTT. Protein product: CASSLDVRHTDTQYF. This chain uses TRBV18 with TRBJ2-3; D is undetermined. Germline-derived CDR1 and CDR2 are KGHSH and LQKENI. The germline V and J ends were trimmed by 4 bases and 2 bases, with 13 bases remaining between them. This CDR3 has 15 residues.

The chain joins TRBV29-1 to TRBJ2-1; 11 nucleotides agree with TRBD2. V lost 5 bases, J lost 5 bases, and 2 bases stayed unmatched. Per germline, CDR1 SQVTM and CDR2 ANQGSEA. CDR3 length: 13 residues. In nucleotides, the CDR3 is TGCAGCGTTAGTAGCGGGAGGGACAATGAGCAGTTCTTC. Its protein is CSVSSGRDNEQFF.

This clonotype showed up many times. The CDR3 spells CSAGGAMGELFF. The CDR3 coding sequence is TGCAGCGCAGGGGGCGCAATGGGGGAGCTGTTTTTT. The rearrangement joins TRBV29-1 to TRBJ2-2; 8 nucleotides line up with TRBD1. This CDR3 has 12 amino acids. Germline V lookup: CDR1 SQVTM, CDR2 ANQGSEA. V lost 7 bases, J lost 8 bases, and 6 bases stayed unmatched.

This clonotype was seen at least ten times. V gene TRBV29-1 combines with J gene TRBJ1-1; no firm D call. This CDR3 has 11 residues. Germline V gene data show CDR1 as SQVTM and CDR2 as ANQGSEA. The V and J ends lost 4 bases and 8 bases respectively, with 11 bases between them. CDR3 DNA: TGCAGCGTTGTAGGTGACGGAGAAGCTTTCTTT. Its protein is CSVVGDGEAFF.

This clonotype was recorded at least ten times. The chain carries TRBV21-1 and TRBJ2-7; TRBD1 reflects the table's D call only, with no check against the DNA. TRBV21-1 is marked as a pseudogene. The CDR3 sequence is 15 residues long. CDR3 loop: CASSIPGQGPDEQYV. The CDR3 DNA follows: TGTGCCAGCAGCATCCCGGGACAGGGTCCGGACGAGCAGTACGTC.

This clonotype appeared many times. The chain carries TRBV7-8 and TRBJ1-4, with D perhaps matching TRBD1 (5 bases). V was pared by 0 bases and J by 5 bases, with 10 bases between. The CDR3 covers 15 residues. Germline V gene lookup returns CDR1 SGHVS and CDR2 FQNEAQ. This chain's CDR3 is CASSLAGRRNEKLFF. CDR3 sequence (DNA): TGTGCCAGCAGCTTAGCGGGACGTAGGAATGAAAAACTGTTTTTT. Combining the CDR3 with reference TRBV7-8 and TRBJ1-4 gives the whole variable domain GAGVSQSPRYKVAKRGQDVALRCDPISGHVSLFWYQQALGQGPEFLTYFQNEAQLDKSGLPSDRFFAERPEGSVSTLKIQRTQQEDSAVYLCASSLAGRRNEKLFFGSGTQLSVL.

V gene TRBV18 combines with J gene TRBJ2-5, with TRBD2 matching over 14 bases. This CDR3 is 17 amino acids long. CDR1 and CDR2 (germline): KGHSH, LQKENI. Losses at the gene ends were 1 base for V and 4 bases for J; bases not matched to a gene: 5. CDR3 nucleotides: TGTGCCAGCTCACCACTCGGGACTAGCGGGAGTTTAGAGACCCAGTACTTC. This gives the protein CASSPLGTSGSLETQYF.

The rearrangement links TRBV6-1 to TRBJ2-6, with D perhaps TRBD1 (6 bases). Germline-derived CDR1 and CDR2 are MNHNS and SASEGT. The CDR3 totals 17 residues. The V end was cut by 4 bases, the J end by 0 bases, with 13 bases between. CDR3 in DNA: TGTGCCAGCAGTGGAGGACAGTTTAGCTCTGGGGCCAACGTCCTGACTTTC. It translates to CASSGGQFSSGANVLTF.

This clonotype was observed a handful of times. CDR3 DNA: TGTGCCAGCAGCCTCGGGACGGGAGGTCACAATGAGCAGTTCTTC. Its protein is CASSLGTGGHNEQFF. The V and J genes are TRBV7-3 and TRBJ2-1; 7 bases line up with TRBD2. Germline V gene lookup returns CDR1 SGHTA and CDR2 FQGTGA. The CDR3 has 15 amino acids. Losses at the gene ends were 5 bases for V and 5 bases for J; bases not matched to a gene: 9.

Ten or more counts support this clonotype. The V and J genes are TRBV4-3 and TRBJ1-4, with 7 bases lining up with TRBD1. The germline V gene encodes CDR1 LGHNA and CDR2 YSLEER. J lost 5 bases, V lost 3 bases, and 3 bases had no gene match. There are 14 residues in the CDR3. CDR3 region: CASSQRQGNEKLFF. In nucleotides, the CDR3 is TGCGCCAGCAGCCAGAGACAGGGAAATGAAAAACTGTTTTTT.

This clonotype was counted at least ten times. V usage is TRBV20-1 and J usage is TRBJ2-7, with TRBD1 matching over 12 bases. CDR1 and CDR2 from the germline V gene are DFQATT and SNEGSKA (reference sequence). The ends lost 3 bases at V and 4 bases at J; junction bases unmatched: 4. The CDR3 is 14 amino acids. CDR3 sequence reads: CSASGGQGAYEQYF. For the CDR3, the DNA is TGCAGTGCTAGTGGGGGACAGGGGGCTTACGAGCAGTACTTC.

This clonotype appeared a few times. This chain connects TRBV7-6 to TRBJ2-7; TRBD1 matches 8 bases. Unmatched junction bases numbered 10, after V lost 5 bases and J lost 7 bases. The CDR3 has 14 amino acids. CDR1 and CDR2 from the germline V gene are SGHVS and FNYEAQ. This CDR3 reads CASSADQGAGEQYF. In DNA, the CDR3 is TGTGCCAGCAGCGCAGACCAGGGGGCGGGGGAGCAGTACTTC. The full variable domain, with the rest looked up from reference TRBV7-6 and TRBJ2-7, is GAGVSQSPRYKVTKRGQDVALRCDPISGHVSLYWYRQALGQGPEFLTYFNYEAQQDKSGLPNDRFSAERPEGSISTLTIQRTEQRDSAMYRCASSADQGAGEQYFGPGTRLTVT.

The V gene is TRBV7-8, the J gene TRBJ1-1; 7 bases match TRBD1. Germline V gene data show CDR1 as SGHVS and CDR2 as FQNEAQ. This CDR3 has 14 amino acids. The trim removed 4 bases at V and 0 bases at J, leaving 2 bases unmatched. The CDR3 nucleotides are TGTGCCAGCAGCTCACAGGGGATGAACACTGAAGCTTTCTTT. This sequence encodes CASSSQGMNTEAFF.